The 15 T cell receptor beta chains below come from one sample, sequenced in a study of T cell responses to AZD1222 COVID-19 vaccine. This table comes from immunoSEQ multiplex PCR, and its TCRdb copy is limited to in-frame clones, with some not included. The sample lists about 59,000 clones, 84% seen once, with around 20% in the top ten. This specimen was peripheral blood, taken on day 0 of AZD1222 vaccination. These receptors were collected from an adult in good health.

This chain uses TRBV6-5 with TRBJ1-2; TRBD1 aligns across 7 bases. V lost 6 bases, J lost 7 bases, and 11 bases stayed unmatched. Germline-derived CDR1 and CDR2 are MNHEY and SVGAGI. The CDR3 extends over 14 amino acids. CDR3 protein: CASRPDRAIVGYTF. The CDR3 DNA reads TGTGCCAGCAGGCCCGACAGGGCGATAGTTGGCTACACCTTC.

V is TRBV5-1 and J is TRBJ2-2; D is unresolved. V was trimmed by 5 bases and J by 5 bases, leaving 7 bases between them. Germline CDR1 SGHRS, CDR2 YFSETQ. This CDR3 is 12 amino acids long. The CDR3 loop reads CASREETGELFF. DNA of the CDR3: TGCGCCAGCAGAGAGGAGACCGGGGAGCTGTTTTTT.

The rearrangement links TRBV6-6 to TRBJ1-2; D gene uncertain. The CDR3 spans 13 residues. CDR1 and CDR2 (germline): MNHNY, SVGAGI (reference sequence). V lost 7 bases, J lost 0 bases, and 9 bases lay in between. In nucleotides, the CDR3 is TGTGCCAGCAATCCAGGCGCTAACTATGGCTACACCTTC. It yields the protein CASNPGANYGYTF.

This chain connects TRBV5-1 to TRBJ2-5; TRBD2 matches 7 bases. CDR1 and CDR2 (germline): SGHRS, YFSETQ. There are 13 residues in the CDR3. The trim removed 4 bases at V and 3 bases at J, leaving 3 bases unmatched. The CDR3 region has the DNA TGCGCCAGCAGCCTCACTAGCGAAGAGACCCAGTACTTC. It specifies CASSLTSEETQYF.

The chain couples TRBV2 to TRBJ2-5, with D maybe TRBD2 (6 bases). From germline, CDR1 is SNHLY and CDR2 FYNNEI. V lost 0 bases, J lost 7 bases, and 15 bases lay in between. The CDR3 extends over 15 amino acids. In nucleotides, the CDR3 is TGTGCCAGCAGTGAAGCGGGGGGAACCCGGGGGACCCAGTACTTC. Translation gives CASSEAGGTRGTQYF. Combining the CDR3 with reference TRBV2 and TRBJ2-5 gives the whole variable domain EPEVTQTPSHQVTQMGQEVILRCVPISNHLYFYWYRQILGQKVEFLVSFYNNEISEKSEIFDDQFSVERPDGSNFTLKIRSTKLEDSAMYFCASSEAGGTRGTQYFGPGTRLLVL.

This clone was seen more than once but under ten times. The chain is built from TRBV25-1 and TRBJ2-1; 8 bases fit TRBD1. Germline lookup yields CDR1 MGHDK and CDR2 SYGVNS. With V trimmed by 11 bases and J by 4 bases, 7 bases remained unmatched. CDR3 length: 13 amino acids. The CDR3 coding sequence is TGTGCCTCCTCCGGGACAGGTTACAATGAGCAGTTCTTC. It codes for CASSGTGYNEQFF. The entire variable domain, with the rest obtained from reference TRBV25-1 and TRBJ2-1, is as follows: EADIYQTPRYLVIGTGKKITLECSQTMGHDKMYWYQQDPGMELHLIHYSYGVNSTEKGDLSSESTVSRIRTEHFPLTLESARPSHTSQYLCASSGTGYNEQFFGPGTRLTVL.

The rearrangement uses TRBV28 and TRBJ2-1, with 12 bases that match TRBD2. V shed 4 bases, J shed 5 bases, and the junction held 9 bases outside the gene matches. This CDR3 is built from 17 residues. CDR1 is MDHEN and CDR2 is SYDVKM in the germline V gene. CDR3 DNA sequence: TGTGCCAGCAGTTCCGCTAGCGGGAGGGCCTCACACAATGAGCAGTTCTTC. Translating gives CASSSASGRASHNEQFF.

The sample holds one count of this clone. The rearrangement joins TRBV7-9 to TRBJ2-1; D is unclear. This CDR3 has 12 amino acids. Trimming removed 1 base from V and 8 bases from J, with 6 bases in between. Looked up from germline, CDR1 is SEHNR and CDR2 is FQNEAQ (reference sequence). CDR3 nucleotides: TGTGCCAGCAGCTTAGTAGGTGATGAGCAGTTCTTC. Protein: CASSLVGDEQFF.

The genes are TRBV18 and TRBJ1-5; 7 nucleotides match TRBD1. The CDR3 is made up of 18 amino acids. Germline V gene sequence: CDR1 KGHSH, CDR2 LQKENI. After removal of 3 bases from V and 4 bases from J, the junction contained 15 bases not matched to a gene. DNA for the CDR3: TGTGCCAGCTCACCCCCGGGCGCCGCAGGGGGAGTGAATCAGCCCCAGCATTTT. Translation gives CASSPPGAAGGVNQPQHF.

This clone was counted between two and nine times. The chain has TRBV7-2 and TRBJ2-5; D is perhaps TRBD1 or TRBD2 (6 bases each). The CDR3 extends over 16 amino acids. Per germline, CDR1 SGHTA and CDR2 FQGNSA. Trimming took off 5 bases at V and 0 bases at J, with 16 bases between the two ends. The CDR3 nucleotides read TGTGCCAGCAGCCCCTGGGGGCGGGATTACCAAGAGACCCAGTACTTC. Encoded protein: CASSPWGRDYQETQYF.

In its sample, this clone was seen once. This chain connects TRBV11-2 to TRBJ1-2; 9 bases map to TRBD1. V shed 5 bases and J 8 bases; nucleotides not matched to a gene: 9. CDR3 length: 14 amino acids. Germline CDR1 SGHAT, CDR2 FQNNGV. In DNA, the CDR3 is TGTGCCAGCAGCATAGCGGACAGGGGATCGGGCTACACCTTC. Its translation is CASSIADRGSGYTF.

The chain links TRBV11-3 to TRBJ1-2; D may be TRBD1 (5 bases). Germline-derived CDR1 and CDR2 are SGHNT and YENEEA. The V end lost 5 bases, the J end lost 6 bases, and 10 bases lay between the germline ends. This CDR3 is built from 12 residues. In DNA, the CDR3 is TGTGCCAGCAGCACCCAGGGTAATGGCTACACCTTC. Protein sequence: CASSTQGNGYTF.

This clone was seen a few times. V and J are TRBV28 and TRBJ1-2, with unresolved D. The CDR3 is 12 amino acids. The V gene lost 5 bases and the J gene lost 6 bases, with 10 bases spanning the gap. The germline gives CDR1 MDHEN, CDR2 SYDVKM. The CDR3 DNA is TGTGCCAGCAGTCTGTACTTGGATGGCTACACCTTC. Translating gives CASSLYLDGYTF.

This clone turned up a few times. The chain couples TRBV28 to TRBJ2-3, with D perhaps TRBD2 (5 bases). Germline V gene lookup returns CDR1 MDHEN and CDR2 SYDVKM. The CDR3 sequence is 13 residues long. Trimming removed 7 bases at V and 12 bases at J, with 20 bases between. The CDR3 DNA reads TGTGCCAGCACTAGCACCTTCTTTACCGGACAGTATTTT. Its protein is CASTSTFFTGQYF.

The V gene is TRBV7-9, the J gene TRBJ2-7; 8 bases are a match to TRBD1. V lost 8 bases, J lost 4 bases, and 7 bases stayed unmatched. CDR3 length: 13 residues. Germline CDR1 is SEHNR and CDR2 is FQNEAQ (reference sequence). DNA for the CDR3: TGTGCCAGCCTCCGACAGGGGAGTTACGAGCAGTACTTC. Its translation is CASLRQGSYEQYF.